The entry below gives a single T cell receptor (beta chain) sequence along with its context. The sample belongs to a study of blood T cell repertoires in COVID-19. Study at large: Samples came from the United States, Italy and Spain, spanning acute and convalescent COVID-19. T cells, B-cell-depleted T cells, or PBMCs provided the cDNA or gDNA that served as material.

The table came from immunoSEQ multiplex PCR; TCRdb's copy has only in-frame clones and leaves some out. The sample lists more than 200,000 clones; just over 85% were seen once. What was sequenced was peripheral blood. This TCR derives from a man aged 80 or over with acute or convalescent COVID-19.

CDR3 sequence reads: CASRLNSHEQFF. The DNA for the CDR3 is TGTGCAAGTCGCTTAAACTCCCATGAGCAGTTCTTC. The gene calls are TRBV12-2 and TRBJ2-1; the table's D gene call, TRBD2, was not cross checked with the DNA. TRBV12-2 is tagged as a pseudogene. The CDR3 is 12 amino acids.